Listed below are T cell receptor beta chains from one sample, sequenced in a study of PD-1 blockade in classical Hodgkin lymphoma. Using immunoSEQ multiplex PCR, the repertoire was profiled, and TCRdb retains in-frame clones only, with some absent. This sample has thousands of clones, with about nine tenths found just once. The material was CD4+ T cells from blood, obtained before the fourth cycle of nivolumab. These receptors were collected from a human donor with classical Hodgkin lymphoma. The CDR3 runs from the conserved cysteine through the conserved F or W. D genes are given only for firm matches. Not every row has a clone size; where given, it reads once, few, many or a size class.

v_call	j_call	clone_size	d_call	cdr3_aa	cdr3_nt
TRBV19	TRBJ2-1	.	TRBD2	CASSIALAGVSYNEQFF	TGTGCCAGTAGTATCGCCCTAGCGGGGGTCTCCTACAATGAGCAGTTCTTC
TRBV10-3	TRBJ2-5	.	.	CAISESQGSAQETQYF	TGTGCCATCAGTGAGTCGCAGGGTTCAGCACAAGAGACCCAGTACTTC
TRBV11-1	TRBJ1-1	.	.	CASSSEEDTEAFF	TGTGCCAGCAGCTCGGAGGAGGACACTGAAGCTTTCTTT
TRBV21-1	TRBJ1-3	.	.	CASSRRQGFSGNTIYF	TGTGCCAGCAGCAGAAGACAGGGCTTCTCTGGAAACACCATATATTTT
TRBV19	TRBJ2-7	.	.	CASSIDRDREQYF	TGTGCCAGTAGTATAGACCGGGACCGCGAGCAGTACTTC
TRBV6-1	TRBJ2-7	.	.	CASRRQGGDEQYF	TGTGCCAGCAGACGACAGGGAGGAGACGAGCAGTACTTC
TRBV6-6	TRBJ2-3	.	.	CASKEGGSDTQYF	TGTGCCAGCAAGGAAGGGGGATCAGATACGCAGTATTTT
TRBV11-2	TRBJ2-1	.	TRBD2	CASVRTSYGEQFF	TGTGCCAGCGTACGGACTAGTTACGGTGAGCAGTTCTTC
TRBV19	TRBJ2-7	.	.	CASSTYMGSYEQYF	TGTGCCAGTAGCACTTACATGGGGTCATACGAGCAGTACTTC
TRBV7-6	TRBJ1-1	.	.	CASSLADGTNPFF	TGTGCCAGCAGCTTAGCGGACGGAACGAACCCTTTCTTT
TRBV15	TRBJ2-7	.	.	CATSRDRGKSSYEQYF	TGTGCCACCAGCAGAGATAGGGGAAAAAGCTCCTACGAGCAGTACTTC
TRBV5-1	TRBJ2-2	.	.	CASSTGQNTGELFF	TGCGCCAGCAGCACCGGACAGAACACCGGGGAGCTGTTTTTT
TRBV2	TRBJ1-4	.	.	CASSEQGIGDEKLFF	TGTGCCAGCAGTGAACAGGGAATTGGAGACGAAAAACTGTTTTTT
TRBV6-1	TRBJ1-1	.	.	CASSVEGNTEAFF	TGTGCCAGCAGTGTCGAGGGGAACACTGAAGCTTTCTTT
TRBV7-7	TRBJ2-7	.	TRBD2	CASSLGAAGVYEQYF	TGTGCCAGCAGCTTAGGGGCAGCGGGAGTTTACGAGCAGTACTTC
TRBV19	TRBJ1-5	.	.	CASIPRDSNQPQHF	TGTGCCAGTATCCCCCGGGACAGCAATCAGCCCCAGCATTTT
TRBV30	TRBJ1-5	.	.	CAWSGIGERFSNQPQHF	TGTGCCTGGAGTGGTATCGGGGAGCGTTTTAGCAATCAGCCCCAGCATTTT
TRBV30	TRBJ1-5	.	.	CAWTGQSDQPQHF	TGTGCCTGGACAGGACAGTCAGATCAGCCCCAGCATTTT
TRBV19	TRBJ1-1	.	.	CASSIARGITEAFF	TGTGCCAGTAGTATAGCACGAGGGATCACTGAAGCTTTCTTT
TRBV4-1	TRBJ1-6	.	.	CASSQVSYNSPLHF	TGCGCCAGCAGCCAAGTTTCCTATAATTCACCCCTCCACTTT
TRBV7-9	TRBJ2-2	.	.	CASGVLNTGELFF	TGTGCCAGCGGGGTTCTGAACACCGGGGAGCTGTTTTTT
TRBV10-2	TRBJ1-4	once	TRBD1	CASSIGQGGEKLFF	TGCGCCAGCAGTATAGGACAGGGAGGTGAAAAACTGTTTTTT
TRBV6-5	TRBJ2-4	.	.	CASSLSGGGNIQYF	TGTGCCAGCAGTTTATCGGGGGGCGGGAACATTCAGTACTTC
TRBV18	TRBJ2-3	.	.	CASSPRSTGSGDTQYF	TGTGCCAGCTCACCACGATCGACAGGTTCTGGAGATACGCAGTATTTT
TRBV5-8	TRBJ1-5	.	TRBD1	CASSFPRGAYSNQPQHF	TGTGCCAGCAGCTTTCCCAGGGGGGCCTATAGCAATCAGCCCCAGCATTTT
TRBV25-1	TRBJ2-2	.	.	CASSEYRKGGNTGELFF	TGTGCCAGCAGTGAATATAGGAAGGGGGGGAACACCGGGGAGCTGTTTTTT
TRBV7-2	TRBJ1-5	.	.	CASSGPNQPQHF	TGTGCCAGCAGTGGGCCCAATCAGCCCCAGCATTTT
TRBV9	TRBJ2-7	.	TRBD2	CASSVGGLAGYNEQYF	TGTGCCAGCAGCGTAGGTGGGTTAGCGGGGTACAACGAGCAGTACTTC
TRBV7-2	TRBJ2-7	.	.	CASSLSKALAYGQYF	TGTGCCAGCAGCTTAAGTAAGGCACTAGCTTATGGCCAGTACTTC
TRBV6-1	TRBJ2-7	.	.	CASSLRAEKVEQYF	TGTGCCAGCAGTCTCCGGGCAGAGAAGGTCGAGCAGTACTTC
TRBV21-1	TRBJ1-2	.	.	CASSKLTENGYTF	TGTGCCAGCAGCAAGTTAACAGAGAATGGCTACACCTTC
TRBV7-8	TRBJ1-1	.	TRBD1	CASSRYRGLMAEAFF	TGTGCCAGCAGCCGATACAGGGGTTTGATGGCTGAAGCTTTCTTT
TRBV6-1	TRBJ2-7	.	TRBD2	CASSEGWITGGEQYF	TGTGCCAGCAGTGAAGGTTGGATTACGGGGGGCGAGCAGTACTTC
TRBV5-1	TRBJ2-5	.	.	CASSLASGVGETQYF	TGCGCCAGCAGCTTGGCCTCCGGGGTCGGGGAGACCCAGTACTTC
TRBV7-8	TRBJ2-3	once	.	CASSSRWTTDTQYF	TGTGCCAGCAGCTCTCGATGGACCACAGATACGCAGTATTTT
TRBV19	TRBJ2-7	.	TRBD2	CASSMGGGRGPYEQYF	TGTGCCAGTAGTATGGGCGGGGGGCGAGGCCCCTACGAGCAGTACTTC
TRBV7-9	TRBJ2-5	.	TRBD1	CASSPLDRVGETQYF	TGTGCCAGCAGCCCACTGGACAGGGTGGGAGAGACCCAGTACTTC
TRBV5-1	TRBJ1-4	once	.	CASSLQGVDEKLFF	TGCGCCAGCAGCTTACAGGGCGTTGATGAAAAACTGTTTTTT
TRBV5-1	TRBJ2-1	.	TRBD2	CASSPMTSGETYNEQFF	TGCGCCAGCAGCCCTATGACTAGCGGGGAAACCTACAATGAGCAGTTCTTC
TRBV6-1	TRBJ2-3	.	.	CASKAVLGADTQYF	TGTGCCAGCAAGGCTGTCCTCGGGGCAGATACGCAGTATTTT
TRBV7-3	TRBJ1-4	few	TRBD1	CASSSGQGEKLFF	TGTGCCAGCAGCTCCGGACAGGGTGAAAAACTGTTTTTT